Listed below are T cell receptor beta chains from one sample, sequenced in a study of shared clonotypes between healthy human individuals. TCRdb's table, derived via immunoSEQ multiplex PCR, lists solely in-frame clones and lacks some. The sample lists 950,000 to 1,100,000 clones, about four fifths occurring once. Material: memory CD4+ T cells from PBMCs. Every receptor here comes from a man aged 18 to 30 in good health. Some clones in this sample may be carry-over from other donors' samples. Each CDR3 is given with its conserved first and last residue. Fields, in order: clone size, J gene, D gene, V gene, CDR3 protein, CDR3 DNA. D genes are given only for firm matches. Clone size appears in some rows only: once, few, many, or a class for an expanded clone.

clone_size: -; j_call: TRBJ1-4; d_call: -; v_call: TRBV4-2; cdr3_aa: CASSQGGSNEKLFF; cdr3_nt: TGTGCCAGCAGCCAAGGGGGATCCAATGAAAAACTGTTTTTT
clone_size: once; j_call: TRBJ2-3; d_call: TRBD1; v_call: TRBV6-1; cdr3_aa: CASSEAGQSTDTQYF; cdr3_nt: TGTGCCAGCAGTGAAGCGGGACAGAGCACAGATACGCAGTATTTT
clone_size: -; j_call: TRBJ2-4; d_call: TRBD1; v_call: TRBV2; cdr3_aa: CASNPGQRISKNIQYF; cdr3_nt: TGTGCCAGCAACCCGGGACAGCGCATTAGCAAAAACATTCAGTACTTC
clone_size: few; j_call: TRBJ1-1; d_call: -; v_call: TRBV7-9; cdr3_aa: CASSRGTGGAFF; cdr3_nt: TGTGCCAGCAGCCGAGGGACCGGGGGAGCTTTCTTT
clone_size: -; j_call: TRBJ1-5; d_call: -; v_call: TRBV5-8; cdr3_aa: CASSLGGSQPQHF; cdr3_nt: TGTGCCAGCAGCTTGGGAGGATCTCAGCCCCAGCATTTT
clone_size: -; j_call: TRBJ1-5; d_call: -; v_call: TRBV4-1; cdr3_aa: CASSQGAGQFNQPQHF; cdr3_nt: TGCGCCAGCAGCCAAGGAGCAGGGCAATTCAATCAGCCCCAGCATTTT
clone_size: few; j_call: TRBJ1-2; d_call: -; v_call: TRBV10-3; cdr3_aa: CAITPEQTNYGYTF; cdr3_nt: TGTGCCATCACCCCTGAACAGACTAACTATGGCTACACCTTC
clone_size: -; j_call: TRBJ2-1; d_call: -; v_call: TRBV5-1; cdr3_aa: CASSLQDSYNEQFF; cdr3_nt: TGCGCCAGCAGCTTGCAAGACTCCTACAATGAGCAGTTCTTC
clone_size: -; j_call: TRBJ1-2; d_call: TRBD1; v_call: TRBV4-2; cdr3_aa: CASSQDDRGDGYTF; cdr3_nt: TGTGCCAGCAGCCAAGACGACAGGGGCGATGGCTACACCTTC
clone_size: -; j_call: TRBJ2-1; d_call: TRBD2; v_call: TRBV7-9; cdr3_aa: CASSPREGPSGEQFF; cdr3_nt: TGTGCCAGCAGCCCCCGGGAGGGCCCCTCCGGGGAGCAGTTCTTC
clone_size: few; j_call: TRBJ2-7; d_call: TRBD1; v_call: TRBV6-1; cdr3_aa: CASSDGQGVYEQYF; cdr3_nt: TGTGCCAGCAGCGATGGACAGGGGGTCTACGAGCAGTACTTC
clone_size: few; j_call: TRBJ2-1; d_call: -; v_call: TRBV5-1; cdr3_aa: CASSLRVDEQFF; cdr3_nt: TGCGCCAGCAGCCTGAGGGTCGATGAGCAGTTCTTC
clone_size: -; j_call: TRBJ2-5; d_call: TRBD2; v_call: TRBV5-6; cdr3_aa: CASSRGGPGGVETQYF; cdr3_nt: TGTGCCAGCAGCCGTGGGGGTCCGGGAGGGGTTGAGACCCAGTACTTC
clone_size: -; j_call: TRBJ2-2; d_call: -; v_call: TRBV7-2; cdr3_aa: CASSLEVVPGELFF; cdr3_nt: TGTGCCAGCAGCTTAGAGGTAGTTCCCGGGGAGCTGTTTTTT
clone_size: -; j_call: TRBJ2-7; d_call: -; v_call: TRBV11-2; cdr3_aa: CASSFFRDGEQYF; cdr3_nt: TGTGCCAGCAGCTTCTTCAGGGACGGCGAGCAGTACTTC
clone_size: many; j_call: TRBJ2-5; d_call: TRBD1; v_call: TRBV5-3; cdr3_aa: CARRPGTGEMAQYF; cdr3_nt: TGTGCCAGAAGGCCCGGGACAGGGGAAATGGCCCAGTACTTC
clone_size: -; j_call: TRBJ2-1; d_call: -; v_call: TRBV5-1; cdr3_aa: CASSLEQRYNEQFF; cdr3_nt: TGCGCCAGCAGCTTGGAACAGAGATACAATGAGCAGTTCTTC
clone_size: -; j_call: TRBJ2-1; d_call: -; v_call: TRBV15; cdr3_aa: CAYSSDRGGLSSYNEQFF; cdr3_nt: TGTGCCTACTCATCGGACAGAGGCGGGTTGAGCTCCTACAATGAGCAGTTCTTC
clone_size: -; j_call: TRBJ2-7; d_call: -; v_call: TRBV5-1; cdr3_aa: CASRLDPPVDEQYF; cdr3_nt: TGCGCCAGCAGGCTAGACCCCCCGGTTGACGAGCAGTACTTC
clone_size: once; j_call: TRBJ2-5; d_call: TRBD2; v_call: TRBV13; cdr3_aa: CASSPNRLAPHRIYQETQYF; cdr3_nt: TGTGCCAGCAGCCCTAATCGACTAGCTCCTCACAGAATTTACCAAGAGACCCAGTACTTC
clone_size: -; j_call: TRBJ1-3; d_call: -; v_call: TRBV11-2; cdr3_aa: CASSSITGKTGNTIYF; cdr3_nt: TGTGCCAGCAGCTCCATAACAGGGAAAACTGGAAACACCATATATTTT